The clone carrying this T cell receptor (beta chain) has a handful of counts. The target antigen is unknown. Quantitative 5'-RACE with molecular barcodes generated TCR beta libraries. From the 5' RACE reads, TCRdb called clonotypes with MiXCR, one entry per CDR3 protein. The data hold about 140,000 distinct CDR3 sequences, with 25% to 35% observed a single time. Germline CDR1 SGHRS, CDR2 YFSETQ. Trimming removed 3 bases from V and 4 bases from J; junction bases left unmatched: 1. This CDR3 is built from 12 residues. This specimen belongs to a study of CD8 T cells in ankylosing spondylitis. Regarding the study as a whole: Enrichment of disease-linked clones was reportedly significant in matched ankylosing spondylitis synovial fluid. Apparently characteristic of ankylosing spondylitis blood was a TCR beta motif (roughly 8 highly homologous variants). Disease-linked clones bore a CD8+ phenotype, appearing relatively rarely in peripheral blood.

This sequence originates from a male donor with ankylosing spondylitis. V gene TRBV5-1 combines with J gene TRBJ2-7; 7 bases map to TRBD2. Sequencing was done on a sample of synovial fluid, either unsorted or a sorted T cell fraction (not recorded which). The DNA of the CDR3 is TGCGCCAGCAGCTGGGGGGGATACGAGCAGTACTTC. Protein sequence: CASSWGGYEQYF. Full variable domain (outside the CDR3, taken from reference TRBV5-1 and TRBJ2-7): KAGVTQTPRYLIKTRGQQVTLSCSPISGHRSVSWYQQTPGQGLQFLFEYFSETQRNKGNFPGRFSGRQFSNSRSEMNVSTLELGDSALYLCASSWGGYEQYFGPGTRLTVT.